This T cell receptor beta chain is drawn from a study of cytomegalovirus exposure and HLA in healthy donors. Study-wide background: HLA-typed donors were the source of around 80 million unique TCRs, which an early data release held.

V lost 5 bases, J lost 7 bases, and 2 bases stayed unmatched. CDR3 length equals 12 residues. Germline values: CDR1 SEHNR, CDR2 FQNEAQ (reference sequence). Study outcomes and limitations: Using a false discovery rate of 0.05, a later analysis showed that approximately 17,000 TCR beta sequences were associated with HLA alleles. Serostatus for CMV was the only available immune exposure information.

On this clone: Its antigen is still unknown. This specimen includes other DNA sequences encoding the same CDR3.

The PCR used 60 Vbeta and 13 Jbeta primers. Only in-frame clones appear in the TCRdb table, and some are missing; sequencing was by immunoSEQ multiplex PCR. The sample contains 90,000 to 110,000 clones, more than 65% of which appear only once. Sequenced material: PBMCs. This rearrangement joins TRBV7-9 to TRBJ2-4; 7 bases agree with TRBD2. This receptor was taken from a middle-aged man in good health and CMV-seropositive. CDR3: CASSPGGNIQYF. The DNA of the CDR3 is TGTGCCAGCAGCCCGGGGGGTAACATTCAGTACTTC.